This T cell receptor beta chain is from a study of tumor and adjacent non-tumor tissue in lung cancer (dated by TCRdb to between 2018 and 2020). A note on the overall study: By cancer type, the cohort comprised approximately twelve adenocarcinoma patients, 2 squamous cell carcinoma patients and 1 small cell lung cancer patient. Among the 15 or so patients, ages ranged from roughly 30 to 85 years, roughly 10 were men and 5 were women, and disease was TNM stage I to III. In total, sequencing yielded 125,075,908 productive TCRbeta reads, which works out to an average of approximately 4.2 million reads per sample. Using bulk TCRbeta repertoires from approximately 15 lung cancer patients, the study set lung tumor tissue side by side with matched distant non-tumor lung tissue. TCRbeta CDR3 sequencing was performed on a few dozen paired specimens, with one tumor sample and one normal lung sample collected per patient. The research as a whole found: The cohort had only 15 patients, and the authors noted that larger samples and more detailed clinical data are needed. TCR diversity was significantly higher in younger patients, and greater tumor TCR diversity was associated with shorter overall survival and shorter disease-free survival. The top 100 clones made up a significantly larger cumulative share of the repertoire in normal lung than in tumor tissue. The methods do not name the sequencing platform or mention unique molecular identifiers. Tumor tissue showed significantly greater TCR diversity (inverse Simpson) than normal lung tissue (roughly 430 vs 170, P = 0.0075, Mann-Whitney U test). Because peripheral blood was not sequenced, blood TCRbeta repertoires in the lung cancer patients of the study were not examined.

RNA was isolated from bulk unsorted tissue, and RNA quality was assessed with a NanoDrop ND-1000 and an Agilent 2100. The normal lung samples consisted of distant non-tumor tissue collected more than 3 cm from the tumor edge. Newly diagnosed lung cancer patients without prior chemotherapy who had been admitted for thoracic surgery in China between August and November 2014 were enrolled as donors. Anyone who had undergone radiotherapy or chemotherapy before, or who had another cancer at the same time, was left out of the study. Surgical tissue pieces of 1-2 cm3 were preserved in RNAlater solution and stored at -80 °C until use. The trim is 1 base for V and 0 bases for J, with a gap of 10 bases between the germline ends. Taken from the germline V gene, the CDR1 and CDR2 loops are WSHSY and SAAADI. The CDR3 sequence holds 15 residues, the cysteine and phenylalanine included. Only CDR3 DNA is held: 45 bases, read in frame from base 1.

Concerning this clonotype: Its antigen is currently not known. Base qualities are not recorded, but no much larger clone differs from it by a single base.

To prepare the library, multiplex PCR was applied. For sequencing, an Illumina HiSeq 2500 was employed. TCRbeta libraries were constructed through three rounds of nested PCR with primers (Table S4) according to protocols modified from ARM-PCR. Before sequencing, PCR products in the 200-500 bp range were cut out of the gel and cleaned up using the QIAquick gel extraction kit. The original pipeline was this. Trimmomatic was used to clean the reads, FLASH was used to merge the reads into complete CDR3 sequences, and MiTCR was used to assign the reads to V(D)J germline segments. Clonal diversity was computed as the inverse Simpson's index with VDJtools. Productive reads were defined as in-frame sequences without a premature stop codon. The public reads were reanalyzed by TCRdb: fastp trimming at Q25, MiXCR alignment, in-frame beta chains only. Here each entry gathers all rows of one CDR3 protein and keeps the most common genes and DNA. The V and J calls and clone size come from TCRdb's table, not from the authors' own analysis. This sample holds 90,000 to 110,000 distinct CDR3 sequences; over 55% were observed only once. Jointly, the top ten make up about 20% of the sample.

Sequenced sample: distant non-tumor lung tissue. The V and J segments used are TRBV10-2 and TRBJ2-7; 5 matching bases give a weak D call of TRBD1. The clonotype originates from a man in his 60s with non-small cell lung cancer. CDR3 region: CASSEWGRNSYEQYF. The nucleotides are TGCGCCAGCAGTGAGTGGGGCCGGAACTCCTACGAGCAGTACTTC.